The TCR beta chain described here comes from a study of cytomegalovirus exposure and HLA in healthy donors. Study-level points and caveats: Confirmation in vitro established that three CMV-associated chains were specific for CMV antigens. The study put some 160 TCR beta chains on its list as cytomegalovirus-associated.

The junction had 13 bases not matched to a gene; V was cut back by 6 bases and J by 6 bases. Germline CDR1 and CDR2: MNHEY and SMNVEV (reference sequence). CDR3 length equals 16 residues. This clone was detected only once. Its target is unknown. TCRdb's copy holds only in-frame clones and misses some; the assay was immunoSEQ multiplex PCR. The sample carries 80,000 to 100,000 clones, 87% recorded once. This clonotype was sampled from a man younger than 30 in good health and CMV-seropositive. The gene calls are TRBV27 and TRBJ2-7; 11 nucleotides align to TRBD2. Material for sequencing was PBMCs. The CDR3 here is CASSPGLADEYAEQYF. CDR3 DNA: TGTGCCAGCAGCCCGGGACTAGCGGACGAGTATGCCGAGCAGTACTTC.